This T cell receptor (beta chain) was found in a study of OX40 agonist ivuxolimab in advanced cancers. Study-level background: Among those enrolled, mean age was about 63 years (range about 23 to 85) and 75% to 90% were male.

A note on this clone: Its antigen remains unknown.

Sequenced by immunoSEQ multiplex PCR; TCRdb stores in-frame clones only, minus some. Of tens of thousands of clones listed, roughly 90% are singletons. Points from the study as a whole: Expanded clones were, on average, more numerous in CD8+ T cells than in CD4+.

The TCR originated in an adult with an advanced solid tumor such as melanoma, head and neck, liver or kidney cancer. The sequencing used CD4+ or CD8+ T cells sorted from blood, collected in a trial of the OX40 agonist ivuxolimab.

CDR3 loop: CASSEDRNTEAFF. DNA for the CDR3: TGTGCCAGCAGTGAGGACAGGAACACTGAAGCTTTCTTT. The rearrangement joins TRBV2 to TRBJ1-1; a weak D match, TRBD1 (6 bases). Trimming cost V 3 bases and J 1 base, with 6 bases left between them. Germline assignment: CDR1 SNHLY and CDR2 FYNNEI. The CDR3 is 13 residues long.